The clone carrying this T cell receptor beta chain appeared a few times. Germline V lookup: CDR1 LGHNA, CDR2 YNFKEQ. The CDR3 is made up of 18 amino acids. J lost 0 bases, V lost 2 bases, and 8 bases had no gene match. Through a sample-barcoded 5' primer and a J-beta primer mix, a second PCR was run for about 6 to 11 cycles. TCRdb processed the 5' RACE reads anew with MiXCR; each CDR3 protein has one entry. This table holds roughly 1,300,000 distinct CDR3 sequences, around 55% found once. The data stem from a study of blood T cells in healthy people across ages. The chain recombines TRBV4-2 with TRBJ2-7; 12 bases are shared with TRBD2. The clonotype originates from a man aged 18 to 30 in good health. Sequencing was done on a sample of blood. Written as DNA, the CDR3 is TGTGCCAGCAGCCAACCGGGACTAGCGGGCTCCCACTCCTACGAGCAGTACTTC. Translation: CASSQPGLAGSHSYEQYF.